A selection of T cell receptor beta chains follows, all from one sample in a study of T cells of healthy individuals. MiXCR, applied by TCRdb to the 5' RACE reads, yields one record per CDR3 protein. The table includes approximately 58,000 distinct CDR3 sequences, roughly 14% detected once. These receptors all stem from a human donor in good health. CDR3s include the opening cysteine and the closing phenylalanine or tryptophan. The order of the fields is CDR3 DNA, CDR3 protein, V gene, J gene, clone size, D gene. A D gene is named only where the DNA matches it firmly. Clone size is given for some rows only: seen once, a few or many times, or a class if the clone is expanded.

CDR3 DNA: TGTGCCAGCAGCCGGTCGGGCTGGGACAGAGAGACCCAGTACTTC; CDR3 protein: CASSRSGWDRETQYF; V gene: TRBV7-9; J gene: TRBJ2-5; clone size: many; D gene: TRBD1
CDR3 DNA: TGTGCCTGGCCCCACAGGGGAAACACTGAAGCTTTCTTT; CDR3 protein: CAWPHRGNTEAFF; V gene: TRBV30; J gene: TRBJ1-1; clone size: few; D gene: TRBD1
CDR3 DNA: TGCAGTGCTAGAGATTGGAGCGCAACCCTTTACAATGAGCAGTTCTTC; CDR3 protein: CSARDWSATLYNEQFF; V gene: TRBV20-1; J gene: TRBJ2-1; clone size: many; D gene: NA
CDR3 DNA: TGTGCCAGCAGCTTAAGTTGGACAGGGACGCCAGATACGCAGTATTTT; CDR3 protein: CASSLSWTGTPDTQYF; V gene: TRBV7-9; J gene: TRBJ2-3; clone size: NA; D gene: TRBD1
CDR3 DNA: TGTGCCATCAGCGAGCCCGGGGGGACCACCGGGGAGCTGTTTTTT; CDR3 protein: CAISEPGGTTGELFF; V gene: TRBV10-3; J gene: TRBJ2-2; clone size: NA; D gene: TRBD2
CDR3 DNA: TGTGCCAGCAGGGCGGGCCTCCATGGGCCCGGGGAGCTGTTTTTT; CDR3 protein: CASRAGLHGPGELFF; V gene: TRBV27; J gene: TRBJ2-2; clone size: few; D gene: NA
CDR3 DNA: TGCGCCAGCAGCTTGGACCCCCCGGGCAGGACAGGGGGGAAGCAAGAGACCCAGTACTTC; CDR3 protein: CASSLDPPGRTGGKQETQYF; V gene: TRBV5-1; J gene: TRBJ2-5; clone size: many; D gene: TRBD1
CDR3 DNA: TGTGCCAGCAGCCAACGGGGGGCGATAGCCAAAAACATTCAGTACTTC; CDR3 protein: CASSQRGAIAKNIQYF; V gene: TRBV3-1; J gene: TRBJ2-4; clone size: many; D gene: NA
CDR3 DNA: TGTGCCAGCAGTGCCATCAGGGGGCCTAACACCGGGGAGCTGTTTTTT; CDR3 protein: CASSAIRGPNTGELFF; V gene: TRBV6-1; J gene: TRBJ2-2; clone size: NA; D gene: TRBD1
CDR3 DNA: TGTGCCAGCAGTCTTAGCGGGGGGGACACAGATACGCAGTATTTT; CDR3 protein: CASSLSGGDTDTQYF; V gene: TRBV7-2; J gene: TRBJ2-3; clone size: NA; D gene: TRBD2
CDR3 DNA: TGTGCCAGCACCAACGGGGCAGGACGGAACACTGAAGCTTTCTTT; CDR3 protein: CASTNGAGRNTEAFF; V gene: TRBV6-5; J gene: TRBJ1-1; clone size: many; D gene: NA
CDR3 DNA: TGCAGCGCCGAACTCGTGGGAGATGAAGCTTTCTTT; CDR3 protein: CSAELVGDEAFF; V gene: TRBV29-1; J gene: TRBJ1-1; clone size: many; D gene: NA
CDR3 DNA: TGTGCCAGCAGCCCCAGCCGTGAGCAGTTCTTC; CDR3 protein: CASSPSREQFF; V gene: TRBV7-9; J gene: TRBJ2-1; clone size: NA; D gene: NA
CDR3 DNA: TGTGCCAGCAGCTTAAAGGGGGCGAATACTAATTACGAGCAGTACTTC; CDR3 protein: CASSLKGANTNYEQYF; V gene: TRBV5-4; J gene: TRBJ2-7; clone size: many; D gene: TRBD1
CDR3 DNA: TGTGCCAGCAAGTGGGCTTACAATGAAAAACTGTTTTTT; CDR3 protein: CASKWAYNEKLFF; V gene: TRBV6-2/TRBV6-3; J gene: TRBJ1-4; clone size: NA; D gene: NA
CDR3 DNA: TGTGCCAGCAGTACGACAAGAGGCTACACCTTC; CDR3 protein: CASSTTRGYTF; V gene: TRBV12-3/TRBV12-4; J gene: TRBJ1-2; clone size: NA; D gene: NA
CDR3 DNA: TGCAGTGCCAGGGACCCTACTCTCGAAGAGACCCAGTACTTC; CDR3 protein: CSARDPTLEETQYF; V gene: TRBV20-1; J gene: TRBJ2-5; clone size: few; D gene: NA